The 27 T cell receptor beta chains below were found in one sample sequenced in a study of CD8 T cells in Susac syndrome. It was with random hexamers that roughly 0.5 to 1 ug RNA was reverse transcribed. TCRdb re-called the immunoSEQ multiplex PCR reads with MiXCR, one entry per CDR3 protein. The sample carries approximately 150,000 distinct CDR3 sequences, 94% recorded once. Sequenced material: CD4+ T cells from PBMCs. These TCRs come from a human donor with multiple sclerosis.

The chain employs TRBV29-1 and TRBJ1-1, with a weak D call TRBD1 (5 bases). Trimming shortened V by 3 bases and J by 0 bases, and 11 bases separated the two germline ends. Germline V gene data show CDR1 as SQVTM and CDR2 as ANQGSEA. CDR3 length equals 14 residues. DNA for the CDR3: TGCAGCGTTGATGAAAAGGGGTTGAACACTGAAGCTTTCTTT. The encoded protein is CSVDEKGLNTEAFF. Full variable domain (outside the CDR3, taken from reference TRBV29-1 and TRBJ1-1): SAVISQKPSRDICQRGTSLTIQCQVDSQVTMMFWYRQQPGQSLTLIATANQGSEATYESGFVIDKFPISRPNLTFSTLTVSNMSPEDSSIYLCSVDEKGLNTEAFFGQGTRLTVV.

The genes are TRBV30 and TRBJ1-1, with D possibly TRBD1 on 6 matching bases. CDR1 is GTSNPN and CDR2 is SVGIG in the germline V gene (reference sequence). The CDR3 is 13 residues long. The V end was cut by 5 bases, the J end by 2 bases, with 12 bases between. The CDR3 coding sequence is TGTGCCTGGGGTTTGGGGGCAAACACTGAAGCTTTCTTT. Protein product: CAWGLGANTEAFF.

This clonotype has more than one count but fewer than ten. This chain connects TRBV29-1 to TRBJ1-1; the match to TRBD1 covers 10 bases. The CDR3 is made up of 13 amino acids. V was clipped by 2 bases and J by 4 bases; unmatched bases: 1. CDR1 and CDR2 from the germline V gene are SQVTM and ANQGSEA. The CDR3 is CSVERDRGTEAFF. The CDR3, as DNA: TGCAGCGTTGAACGGGACAGGGGCACTGAAGCTTTCTTT.

This sequence joins TRBV2 and TRBJ2-5; D is undetermined. V gave up 3 bases and J gave up 5 bases, with 4 bases separating them. The CDR3 has 11 amino acids. Germline V CDR1 and CDR2: SNHLY, FYNNEI. CDR3 sequence: CASSERETQYF. The CDR3 region has the DNA TGTGCCAGCAGTGAGCGGGAGACCCAGTACTTC.

This chain uses TRBV29-1 with TRBJ1-2, with D possibly being TRBD1 (5 bases). Trimming stripped 1 base from V and 5 bases from J, with 11 bases between. The CDR3 has 13 residues. From germline, CDR1 is SQVTM and CDR2 ANQGSEA. The CDR3 protein is CSVEVGLGYGYTF. The CDR3 region has the DNA TGCAGCGTTGAAGTGGGGCTTGGGTATGGCTACACCTTC.

The rearrangement links TRBV6-5 to TRBJ2-5; a weak D match, TRBD2 (7 bases). The CDR3 contains 14 residues. V was cut by 5 bases and J by 5 bases, with 15 bases left in between. The germline gives CDR1 MNHEY, CDR2 SVGAGI. DNA for the CDR3: TGTGCCAGCAGTGAAGGGGGGGGAGGGGAGACCCAGTACTTC. It yields the protein CASSEGGGGETQYF.

The CDR3 is CASTSGAYGGETQYF. CDR3 nucleotides: TGTGCCAGCACCTCCGGGGCTTACGGAGGAGAGACCCAGTACTTC. This chain joins TRBV7-2 and TRBJ2-5; D may be TRBD1 or TRBD2 (5 bases each). The CDR3 covers 15 residues. CDR1 and CDR2 (germline): SGHTA, FQGNSA. Trimming stripped 7 bases from V and 4 bases from J, with 19 bases between.

The chain joins TRBV7-2 to TRBJ2-7, with a weak D call TRBD1 (5 bases). The germline CDR1 and CDR2 sequences are SGHTA and FQGNSA. There are 14 residues in the CDR3. Trimming removed 4 bases from V and 2 bases from J, with 12 bases in between. CDR3 region: CASSSNLGPYEQYF. The CDR3 nucleotides are TGTGCCAGCAGCTCTAACCTGGGGCCCTACGAGCAGTACTTC.

This chain links TRBV12-3 or TRBV12-4 with TRBJ1-1; D is perhaps TRBD1 (5 bases). Trimming took off 5 bases at V and 3 bases at J, with 13 bases between the two ends. The CDR3 totals 14 residues. CDR3 bases: TGTGCCAGCAGTCCCTCCGAGGGGCACACTGAAGCTTTCTTT. This gives the protein CASSPSEGHTEAFF.

This chain uses TRBV5-1 with TRBJ2-7; D is uncertain. The CDR3 covers 14 residues. The V and J ends lost 2 bases and 1 base respectively, with 10 bases between them. CDR1 SGHRS and CDR2 YFSETQ come from the germline V gene. CDR3 sequence (DNA): TGCGCCAGCAGCTTAACTACTTATTCCTACGAGCAGTACTTC. It codes for CASSLTTYSYEQYF.

The chain recombines TRBV18 with TRBJ2-4, with TRBD1 identical over 9 bases. Germline V gene data show CDR1 as KGHSH and CDR2 as LQKENI. Trimming cost V 4 bases and J 6 bases; bases outside gene matches: 7. The length of the CDR3 is 15 residues. The CDR3 loop is CASSREGQGRNIQYF. The CDR3 region has the DNA TGTGCCAGCTCACGCGAGGGACAGGGAAGAAACATTCAGTACTTC.

The CDR3 region has the DNA TGTGCCAGCAGCTTAGCGCTTGACAAAGCTTTCTTT. Translation gives CASSLALDKAFF. V usage is TRBV11-2 and J usage is TRBJ1-1; D call uncertain. Between the trimmed V and J ends, which lost 1 base and 9 bases, there was a span of 9 bases. CDR3 length: 12 residues. Germline V gene lookup returns CDR1 SGHAT and CDR2 FQNNGV.

V usage is TRBV27 and J usage is TRBJ1-5; D gene ambiguous. The CDR3 is made up of 15 amino acids. The germline V gene has CDR1 MNHEY and CDR2 SMNVEV (reference sequence). Trimming removed 2 bases from V and 0 bases from J, with 8 bases in between. This chain's CDR3 is CASSLLFPSNQPQHF. The CDR3 DNA reads as TGTGCCAGCAGTTTACTTTTCCCTAGCAATCAGCCCCAGCATTTT.

This clonotype showed up just once. CDR3 sequence (DNA): TGTGCCAGCAGTTACTTAGGACTAGCCGATGAGCAGTTCTTC. Translation: CASSYLGLADEQFF. The genes are TRBV6-5 and TRBJ2-1; 8 bases match TRBD2. The V gene's germline CDR1 is MNHEY and CDR2 SVGAGI. CDR3 length: 14 residues. V shed 1 base and J 8 bases; nucleotides not matched to a gene: 4.

This chain links TRBV20-1 with TRBJ1-2; D is ambiguous. Trimming removed 4 bases from V and 7 bases from J, with 7 bases in between. Germline V gene sequence: CDR1 DFQATT, CDR2 SNEGSKA (reference sequence). The CDR3 runs 10 residues. CDR3 loop: CSANSRGYTF. DNA of the CDR3: TGCAGTGCTAACTCCCGTGGCTACACCTTC.

The chain combines TRBV5-1 with TRBJ1-4; D gene uncertain. The CDR3 has 15 amino acids. CDR1 and CDR2 (germline): SGHRS, YFSETQ. With 4 bases removed from V and 2 bases from J, the gap between germline ends came to 12 bases. The CDR3 loop reads CASSTGGPTNEKLFF. For the CDR3, the DNA is TGCGCCAGCAGCACTGGAGGACCGACTAATGAAAAACTGTTTTTT.

The rearrangement joins TRBV15 to TRBJ2-3, with a possible D match to TRBD2 (6 bases). Looked up from germline, CDR1 is LNHNV and CDR2 is YYDKDF (reference sequence). Trimming shortened V by 0 bases and J by 3 bases, and 16 bases separated the two germline ends. The CDR3 length is 17 residues. The CDR3 DNA reads as TGTGCCACCAGCAGAGATCAGGAGGGGCGCCGGACAGATACGCAGTATTTT. Its translation is CATSRDQEGRRTDTQYF. Based on the CDR3 plus reference TRBV15 and TRBJ2-3, the full variable domain is DAMVIQNPRYQVTQFGKPVTLSCSQTLNHNVMYWYQQKSSQAPKLLFHYYDKDFNNEADTPDNFQSRRPNTSFCFLDIRSPGLGDTAMYLCATSRDQEGRRTDTQYFGPGTRLTVL.

The chain is built from TRBV4-2 and TRBJ2-3; 10 nucleotides line up with TRBD1. The CDR3 extends over 18 amino acids. J lost 4 bases, V lost 1 base, and 11 bases had no gene match. CDR1 is LGHNA, CDR2 YNFKEQ, per germline. The CDR3 nucleotides are TGTGCCAGCAGCCAAGCCCCCAAGGGACAGGGGAGGGCAGATACGCAGTATTTT. It is translated as CASSQAPKGQGRADTQYF.

This chain uses TRBV6-1 with TRBJ2-3, with D uncertain. V was pared by 1 base and J by 9 bases, with 11 bases between. CDR1 is MNHNS, CDR2 SASEGT, per germline. CDR3 size: 13 residues. The CDR3: CASSEGPSMTQYF. CDR3 bases: TGTGCCAGCAGTGAAGGGCCTTCGATGACGCAGTATTTT.

V and J are TRBV10-1 and TRBJ2-1; D might be TRBD1 (6 bases). This CDR3 contains 14 residues. Germline V CDR1 and CDR2: WNHNN, SYGVQD (reference sequence). Deletions cut 4 bases from V and 4 bases from J, with 11 bases between. The CDR3 loop is CASSGEQGYNEQFF. The CDR3 DNA reads TGCGCCAGCAGTGGAGAACAGGGATACAATGAGCAGTTCTTC.

The J gene is TRBJ2-7, the V gene TRBV29-1, with 9 nucleotides matching TRBD1. Trimming took 5 bases from V and 0 from J; bases not matched to a gene: 17. This CDR3 spans 18 amino acids. Germline CDR1 is SQVTM and CDR2 is ANQGSEA. DNA of the CDR3: TGCAGCGTTCGGGGACAGGGAGCGTCTGGAGGGAGCTCCTACGAGCAGTACTTC. Its translation: CSVRGQGASGGSSYEQYF.

This sequence joins TRBV5-1 and TRBJ1-1; D remains unclear. The germline CDR1 and CDR2 sequences are SGHRS and YFSETQ. The CDR3 loop spans 17 amino acids. The V end lost 0 bases, the J end lost 1 base, and 16 bases lay between the germline ends. CDR3 residues: CASSLVPLRFSNTEAFF. Written as DNA, the CDR3 is TGCGCCAGCAGCTTGGTCCCCCTGCGGTTCTCGAACACTGAAGCTTTCTTT.

As concerns this clonotype: A junction boundary mismatches the germline segment, possibly from a read error. The chain links TRBV2 to TRBJ2-7, with 7 positions matching TRBD1. This CDR3 is 15 amino acids long. The germline CDR1 and CDR2 sequences are SNHLY and FYNNEI. The CDR3 here is CASREDRDAAYEQYF. Written as DNA, the CDR3 is TGTGCCAGCAGGGAAGACAGGGACGCGGCCTACGAGCAGTACTTC.

The CDR3 loop is CSARDLPRDRSYEQYF. For the CDR3, the DNA is TGCAGTGCTAGAGATCTGCCCCGGGACCGCTCCTACGAGCAGTACTTC. The gene calls are TRBV20-1 and TRBJ2-7; either TRBD1 or TRBD2 may supply D (5 bases each). Germline CDR1 and CDR2: DFQATT and SNEGSKA (reference sequence). V lost 0 bases, J lost 0 bases, and 15 bases lay in between. This CDR3 comprises 16 residues.

The chain recombines TRBV30 with TRBJ2-2, with 14 bases lining up with TRBD2. After removal of 2 bases from V and 8 bases from J, the junction contained 10 bases not matched to a gene. Germline loops: CDR1 GTSNPN, CDR2 SVGIG (reference sequence). This CDR3 is built from 17 residues. The CDR3 sequence: CAWSWSGLAGVSGELFF. CDR3 coding DNA: TGTGCCTGGAGTTGGTCGGGACTAGCGGGAGTGTCGGGGGAGCTGTTTTTT.

The rearrangement uses TRBV12-3 or TRBV12-4 and TRBJ2-2; D is ambiguous. V was shortened by 4 bases and J by 3 bases, with 6 bases between the two germline ends. The CDR3 covers 13 residues. As DNA, the CDR3 is TGTGCCAGCAGTTCCCAGGACACCGGGGAGCTGTTTTTT. Translation gives CASSSQDTGELFF.

This clonotype was counted a single time. The rearrangement joins TRBV7-6 to TRBJ1-1, with D possibly matching TRBD1 (5 bases). CDR1 and CDR2 from the germline V gene are SGHVS and FNYEAQ. V was cut by 3 bases and J by 7 bases, with 12 bases left in between. This CDR3 has 13 residues. This chain's CDR3 is CASSLLQEREAFF. As DNA, the CDR3 is TGTGCCAGCAGCTTGCTACAGGAACGTGAAGCTTTCTTT.